The clone carrying this T cell receptor (delta chain) was counted only a few times. What it binds is unknown. CDR1 and CDR2 from the germline V gene are TSWWSYY and QGS. V lost 2 bases, J lost 7 bases, and 20 bases lay in between. CDR3 length: 16 residues. Extracted RNA was reverse transcribed into cDNA. CDR3 amplicons came from multiplex PCR with pooled V-gene forward and constant-region reverse primers. TCRdb re-processed the multiplex PCR reads using CATT. The table includes roughly 25,000 delta-chain clones, around 28% detected once. The data were obtained in a study of Vδ1+ human thymocytes. Study-wide findings and caveats: Highly polyclonal TRG and TRD repertoires with Gaussian CDR3 length distributions appeared in thymus. About 20% of thymic delta-chain sequences were Vdelta2, with few Vdelta3, unlike blood Vdelta1+ controls.

The sequence came from a boy in the first two years of life who had congenital heart surgery. The chain uses TRDV1 and TRDJ1, with a weak D call TRDD3 (5 bases). Sequenced material: Vdelta1+ gamma-delta thymocytes from the thymus. Subset here: FACS-sorted CD3+ TCRalphabeta- TCRVdelta1+ TCRVdelta2- thymocytes. CDR3 bases: TGTGCTCTTGGGGAAGCGCCCCCACGGGGGCCTTTTAAACTCATCTTT. This codes for CALGEAPPRGPFKLIF.